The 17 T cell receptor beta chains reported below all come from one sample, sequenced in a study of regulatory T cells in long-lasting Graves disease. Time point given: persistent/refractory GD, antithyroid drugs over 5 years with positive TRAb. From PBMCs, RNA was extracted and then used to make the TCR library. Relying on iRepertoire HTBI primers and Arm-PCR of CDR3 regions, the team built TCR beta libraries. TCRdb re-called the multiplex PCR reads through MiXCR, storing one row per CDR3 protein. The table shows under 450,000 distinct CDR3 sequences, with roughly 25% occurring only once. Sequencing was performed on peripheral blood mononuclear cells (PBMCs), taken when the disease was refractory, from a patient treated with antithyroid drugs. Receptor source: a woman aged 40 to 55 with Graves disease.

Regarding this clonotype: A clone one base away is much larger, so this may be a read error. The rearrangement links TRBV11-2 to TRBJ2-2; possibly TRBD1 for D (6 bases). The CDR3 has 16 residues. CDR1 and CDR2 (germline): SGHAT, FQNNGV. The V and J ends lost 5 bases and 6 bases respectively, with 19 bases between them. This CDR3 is CASSAQGLAEPGELFF. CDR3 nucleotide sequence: TGTGCCAGCAGCGCCCAGGGGCTAGCTGAACCCGGGGAGCTGTTTTTT. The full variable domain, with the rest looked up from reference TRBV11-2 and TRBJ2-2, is EAGVAQSPRYKIIEKRQSVAFWCNPISGHATLYWYQQILGQGPKLLIQFQNNGVVDDSQLPKDRFSAERLKGVDSTLKIQPAKLEDSAVYLCASSAQGLAEPGELFFGEGSRLTVL.

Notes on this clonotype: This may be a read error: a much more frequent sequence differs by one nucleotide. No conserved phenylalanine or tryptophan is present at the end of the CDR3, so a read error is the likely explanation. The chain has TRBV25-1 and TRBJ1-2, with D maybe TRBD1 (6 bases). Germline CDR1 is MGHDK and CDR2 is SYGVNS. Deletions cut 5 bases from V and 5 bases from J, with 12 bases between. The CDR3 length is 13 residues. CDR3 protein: CASSQAGVYGYTS. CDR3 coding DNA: TGTGCCAGCAGTCAGGCAGGGGTTTATGGCTACACCTCC.

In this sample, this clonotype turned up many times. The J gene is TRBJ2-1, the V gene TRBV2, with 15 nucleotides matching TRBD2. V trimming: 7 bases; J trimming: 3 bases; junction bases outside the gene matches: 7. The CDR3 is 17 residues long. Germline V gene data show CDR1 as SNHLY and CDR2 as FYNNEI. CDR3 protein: CASIGLAGGLGYNEQFF. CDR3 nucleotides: TGTGCCAGCATCGGACTAGCGGGAGGGCTAGGCTACAATGAGCAGTTCTTC.

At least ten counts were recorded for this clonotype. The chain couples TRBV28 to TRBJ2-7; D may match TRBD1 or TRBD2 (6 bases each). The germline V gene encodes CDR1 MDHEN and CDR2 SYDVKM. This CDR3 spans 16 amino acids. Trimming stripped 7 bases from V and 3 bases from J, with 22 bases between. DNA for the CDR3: TGTGCCAGCACCGGTTCGGGGGCAGGGGTATTCTACGAGCAGTACTTC. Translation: CASTGSGAGVFYEQYF.

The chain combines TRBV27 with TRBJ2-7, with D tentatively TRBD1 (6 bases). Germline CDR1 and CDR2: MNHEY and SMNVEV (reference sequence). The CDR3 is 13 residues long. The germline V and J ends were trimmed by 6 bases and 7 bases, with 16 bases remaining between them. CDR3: CASSLNRVREQYF. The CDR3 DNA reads TGTGCCAGCAGCTTGAACAGGGTTAGGGAGCAGTACTTC.

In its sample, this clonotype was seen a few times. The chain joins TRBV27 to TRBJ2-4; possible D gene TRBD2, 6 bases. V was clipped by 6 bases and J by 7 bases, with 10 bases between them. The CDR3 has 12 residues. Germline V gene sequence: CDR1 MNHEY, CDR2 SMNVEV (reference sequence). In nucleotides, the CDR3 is TGTGCCAGCAGGGGACGGGGGAACATTCAGTACTTC. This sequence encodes CASRGRGNIQYF.

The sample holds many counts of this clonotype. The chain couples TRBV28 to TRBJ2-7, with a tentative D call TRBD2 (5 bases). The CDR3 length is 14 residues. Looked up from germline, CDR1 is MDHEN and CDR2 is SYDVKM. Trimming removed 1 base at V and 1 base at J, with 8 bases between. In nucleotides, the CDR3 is TGTGCCAGCAGTTTATACGGGGAGTCCTACGAGCAGTACTTC. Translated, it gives CASSLYGESYEQYF.

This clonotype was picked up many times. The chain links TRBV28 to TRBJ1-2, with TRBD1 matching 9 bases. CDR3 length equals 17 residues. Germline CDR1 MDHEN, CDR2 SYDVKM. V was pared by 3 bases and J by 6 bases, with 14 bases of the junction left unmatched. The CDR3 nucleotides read TGTGCCAGCAGTTTTCTACAACGACAGGGGGTATTGAATGGCTACACCTTC. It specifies CASSFLQRQGVLNGYTF.

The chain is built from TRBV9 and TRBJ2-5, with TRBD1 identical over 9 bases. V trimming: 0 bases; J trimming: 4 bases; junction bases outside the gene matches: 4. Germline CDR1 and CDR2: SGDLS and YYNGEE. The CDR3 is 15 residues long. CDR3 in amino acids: CASSVEGQGLETQYF. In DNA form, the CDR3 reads TGTGCCAGCAGCGTAGAGGGACAGGGTCTAGAGACCCAGTACTTC.

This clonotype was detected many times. The CDR3 is CASSLLGGTGYEQYF. CDR3 DNA sequence: TGTGCCAGCAGCTTATTAGGTGGGACGGGCTACGAGCAGTACTTC. This chain connects TRBV7-2 to TRBJ2-7; the D gene could be TRBD1 or TRBD2 (5 bases each). The CDR3 is made up of 15 amino acids. Trimming cost V 2 bases and J 3 bases, with 14 bases left between them. CDR1 SGHTA and CDR2 FQGNSA come from the germline V gene.

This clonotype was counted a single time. CDR3 in amino acids: CASSFAGGDTQYF. CDR3 coding DNA: TGTGCCAGCTCGTTCGCGGGCGGAGATACGCAGTATTTT. This chain joins TRBV2 and TRBJ2-3; the D gene is possibly TRBD2 (5 bases). The CDR3 has 13 amino acids. The germline CDR1 and CDR2 sequences are SNHLY and FYNNEI. V gave up 8 bases and J gave up 5 bases, with 14 bases separating them.

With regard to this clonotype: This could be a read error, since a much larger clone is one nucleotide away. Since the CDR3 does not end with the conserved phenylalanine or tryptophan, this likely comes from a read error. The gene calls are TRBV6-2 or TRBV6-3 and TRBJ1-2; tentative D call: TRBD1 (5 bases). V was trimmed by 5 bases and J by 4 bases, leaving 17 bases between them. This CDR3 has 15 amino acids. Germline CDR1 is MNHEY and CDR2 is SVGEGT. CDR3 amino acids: CASSGVIWGTYGYTS. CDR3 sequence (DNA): TGTGCCAGCAGTGGGGTAATTTGGGGCACCTATGGCTACACCTCC.

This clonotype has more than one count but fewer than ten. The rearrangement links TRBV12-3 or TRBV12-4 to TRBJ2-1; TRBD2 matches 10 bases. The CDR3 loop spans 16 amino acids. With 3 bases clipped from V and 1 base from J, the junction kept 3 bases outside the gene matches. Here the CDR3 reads CASSFLAGVSYNEQFF. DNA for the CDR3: TGTGCCAGCAGTTTCCTAGCGGGAGTGTCCTACAATGAGCAGTTCTTC.

CDR3 sequence: CASSIGAGNTIYF. The CDR3, as DNA: TGTGCCAGTAGTATCGGGGCTGGAAACACCATATATTTT. The chain carries TRBV19 and TRBJ1-3; D uncertain. This CDR3 has 13 amino acids. Deletions cut 3 bases from V and 2 bases from J, with 5 bases between. Germline V gives CDR1 LNHDA, CDR2 SQIVND (reference sequence).

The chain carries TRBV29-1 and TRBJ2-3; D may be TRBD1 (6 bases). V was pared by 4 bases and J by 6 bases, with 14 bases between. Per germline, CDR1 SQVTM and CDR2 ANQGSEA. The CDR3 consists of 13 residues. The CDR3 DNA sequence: TGCAGCGTTGGAGGGGGTTGGCTGGATACGCAGTATTTT. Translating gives CSVGGGWLDTQYF.

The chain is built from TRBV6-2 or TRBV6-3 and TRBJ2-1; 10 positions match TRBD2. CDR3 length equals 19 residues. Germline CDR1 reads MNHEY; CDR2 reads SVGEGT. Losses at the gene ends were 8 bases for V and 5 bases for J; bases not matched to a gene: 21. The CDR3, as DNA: TGTGCCAGCTCTCCCAGAGGACTAGCGGACTACCCTTTTGACAATGAGCAGTTCTTC. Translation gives CASSPRGLADYPFDNEQFF.

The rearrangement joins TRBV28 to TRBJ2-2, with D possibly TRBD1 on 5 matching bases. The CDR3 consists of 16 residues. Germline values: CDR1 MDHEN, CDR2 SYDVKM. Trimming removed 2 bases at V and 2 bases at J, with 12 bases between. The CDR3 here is CASSLEGRVNTGELFF. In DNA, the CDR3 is TGTGCCAGCAGTTTAGAAGGCAGGGTTAACACCGGGGAGCTGTTTTTT.